Listed here is a single T cell receptor (beta chain). Germline V CDR1 and CDR2: LGHNA, YNFKEQ. This CDR3 is 20 amino acids long. V lost 3 bases and J lost 3; bases outside the gene matches: 13. The record originates from a study of cytomegalovirus exposure and HLA in healthy donors. Sequencing used immunoSEQ multiplex PCR; TCRdb keeps in-frame clones, though not all of them. The sample has about 82,000 clones, roughly 95% seen once. The J gene is TRBJ2-3, the V gene TRBV4-2, with 15 bases identical to TRBD2. Sequenced input: PBMCs. The source is a young woman in good health and CMV-seronegative. The DNA for the CDR3 is TGTGCCAGCAGCCAGGGGACTAGCGGGAGGTTACCCCTGTGGACAGATACGCAGTATTTT. Protein: CASSQGTSGRLPLWTDTQYF.